Listed here is a single T cell receptor (beta chain). Its antigen remains undetermined. One base away there is no much larger clone; base qualities are not given. The data were taken from a study of blood T cell repertoires in COVID-19 (dated by TCRdb to 2018 to 2021). With regard to the full study: Samples from collaborators originated in the United States, Italy and Spain and spanned both the acute and convalescent phases of COVID-19. Samples came from the ongoing ImmuneRACE study (first 160 participants) plus 1,254 subjects from 6 global collaborators. Sample metadata almost always included a de-identified subject ID, COVID-19 status, age in years and sex. The material from the prospective study consisted of cDNA or gDNA derived from T cells, B-cell-depleted T cells, or PBMCs. The repertoires were made available in a free public database intended to serve as a resource for research on the immune response to SARS-CoV-2. Subjects who had been exposed to COVID-19, were actively infected with it, or had recovered from it provided the deeply sampled blood TCRbeta repertoires that made up the dataset. Where available, HLA class I and class II types were taken from metadata supplied by the sample provider and were not determined by assay-based typing.

Taken from cysteine to phenylalanine, the CDR3 has 19 residues. The entry retains the CDR3 DNA only, 57 bases that are in frame from base 1. The germline V gene encodes CDR1 SEHNR and CDR2 FQNEAQ (reference sequence). The V and J ends are trimmed by 3 bases and 0 bases, leaving 20 bases between them. In Seattle, one collaborating source enrolled patients while the infection was active and tracked those patients longitudinally over the course of disease. Whole blood was collected in K2EDTA tubes by collaborating institutions according to the institutions' own protocols. For TCRbeta analysis, collaborators shipped samples in one of three forms: frozen whole blood, isolated PBMCs, or DNA extracted from either of those sample types. The immunoSEQ Assay, a bias-controlled multiplex PCR, was used to amplify TCRbeta CDR3 regions from genomic DNA. The paper's data handling went like this. Within the assay, amplification of reference gene primers was used to estimate how many nucleated cells each sample contained. To quantify the absolute abundance of each unique TCRbeta CDR3 rearrangement, sequence reads were collapsed and filtered. For each sample, productive Simpson clonality was calculated as the square root of Simpson's diversity index across productive rearrangements. TCRdb provides this immuneACCESS table in a form limited to in-frame rearrangements. Some clones are lacking; in checked studies, under half of them reflect an unresolved V gene, and why the rest are absent is not known. V, J and clone size are those of that table, while D and trimming were read from the DNA. The sample table contains 220,000 or so clones; only one count was recorded for 75% to 90% of them. In total, the top ten clones hold approximately 7.6% of the sample.

Broader findings and caveats from the paper: The quantity of clinical and demographic metadata differed by source and by participant and was supplied without curation.

This chain is built from TRBV7-9 and TRBJ2-2; perhaps TRBD1 is the D gene, with 6 bases matching. Sequenced sample: peripheral blood. This receptor was taken from a woman aged 80 or over with COVID-19, enrolled during active disease. The CDR3 protein sequence reads: CASSFQVDSRVTNTGELFF. The base sequence is TGTGCCAGCAGCTTTCAAGTGGACAGTCGAGTTACGAACACCGGGGAGCTGTTTTTT. The full variable domain, completed from the reference TRBV7-9 and TRBJ2-2 proteins outside the CDR3, reads DTGVSQNPRHKITKRGQNVTFRCDPISEHNRLYWYRQTLGQGPEFLTYFQNEAQLEKSRLLSDRFSAERPKGSFSTLEIQRTEQGDSAMYLCASSFQVDSRVTNTGELFFGEGSRLTVL.